A selection of T cell receptor beta chains follows, all from one sample in a study of T cells after yellow fever vaccination. TCRdb re-derived calls from the 5' RACE reads in MiXCR, one entry per CDR3 protein. The profile shows more than 300,000 distinct CDR3 sequences, roughly a tenth of them singletons. The sequencing here drew on CD4+ T cells sorted from PBMCs, taken 45 days after the yellow fever booster vaccination. The receptors here all came from a man younger than 35 who received the YFV17D yellow fever vaccine. Each CDR3 is given with its conserved first and last residue. The D gene is left open where the match is weak. A row's size may be missing; if present it is once, few, many or a size class.

J gene: TRBJ2-5
D gene: TRBD1
CDR3 length: 15
clone size: few
V gene: TRBV20-1
CDR3 protein: CSAPRWDRGQETQYF
CDR3 DNA: TGCAGTGCTCCTAGGTGGGACAGGGGCCAAGAGACCCAGTACTTC

J gene: TRBJ2-6
D gene: .
CDR3 length: 17
clone size: .
V gene: TRBV4-3
CDR3 protein: CASSQDVTYSGANVLTF
CDR3 DNA: TGCGCCAGCAGCCAAGATGTCACGTACTCTGGGGCCAACGTCCTGACTTTC

J gene: TRBJ1-2
D gene: .
CDR3 length: 14
clone size: .
V gene: TRBV6-5
CDR3 protein: CASSNGPEGYGYTF
CDR3 DNA: TGTGCCAGCAGTAACGGGCCAGAAGGCTATGGCTACACCTTC

J gene: TRBJ2-1
D gene: .
CDR3 length: 13
clone size: few
V gene: TRBV20-1
CDR3 protein: CTQERGAYNEQFF
CDR3 DNA: TGCACACAGGAGAGGGGGGCCTACAATGAGCAGTTCTTC

J gene: TRBJ2-3
D gene: TRBD2
CDR3 length: 18
clone size: many
V gene: TRBV5-1
CDR3 protein: CASSLALAGGPGTDTQYF
CDR3 DNA: TGCGCCAGCAGCTTGGCCCTAGCGGGGGGTCCTGGCACAGATACGCAGTATTTT

J gene: TRBJ2-3
D gene: TRBD1
CDR3 length: 15
clone size: few
V gene: TRBV5-4
CDR3 protein: CASSPKTGGPDTQYF
CDR3 DNA: TGTGCCAGCAGCCCCAAGACAGGGGGACCAGATACGCAGTATTTT

J gene: TRBJ2-3
D gene: .
CDR3 length: 19
clone size: .
V gene: TRBV24-1
CDR3 protein: CATSDFARDSPATADTQYF
CDR3 DNA: TGTGCCACCAGTGATTTTGCTCGGGACTCCCCGGCCACTGCAGATACGCAGTATTTT

J gene: TRBJ1-5
D gene: .
CDR3 length: 16
clone size: .
V gene: TRBV5-8
CDR3 protein: CASSLRWVGRDQPQHF
CDR3 DNA: TGTGCCAGCAGTCTCCGTTGGGTGGGAAGGGATCAGCCCCAGCATTTT

J gene: TRBJ2-1
D gene: TRBD2
CDR3 length: 15
clone size: .
V gene: TRBV20-1
CDR3 protein: CSAKGTSGGYNEQFF
CDR3 DNA: TGCAGTGCTAAAGGGACTAGCGGGGGATACAATGAGCAGTTCTTC

J gene: TRBJ2-2
D gene: .
CDR3 length: 14
clone size: few
V gene: TRBV5-1
CDR3 protein: CASSSLSVTGELFF
CDR3 DNA: TGCGCCAGCAGCTCCCTATCCGTCACCGGGGAGCTGTTTTTT

J gene: TRBJ2-1
D gene: TRBD2
CDR3 length: 15
clone size: .
V gene: TRBV7-2
CDR3 protein: CASSEGLAYYNEQFF
CDR3 DNA: TGTGCCAGCAGCGAGGGACTAGCGTACTACAATGAGCAGTTCTTC

J gene: TRBJ1-4
D gene: TRBD1
CDR3 length: 15
clone size: .
V gene: TRBV7-3
CDR3 protein: CASSLLTGEDEKLFF
CDR3 DNA: TGTGCCAGCAGCTTACTCACAGGGGAGGATGAAAAACTGTTTTTT

J gene: TRBJ1-1
D gene: TRBD1
CDR3 length: 17
clone size: few
V gene: TRBV4-2
CDR3 protein: CASSQARGRGYNTEAFF
CDR3 DNA: TGTGCCAGCAGCCAAGCGCGTGGCAGGGGGTATAACACTGAAGCTTTCTTT

J gene: TRBJ1-4
D gene: .
CDR3 length: 12
clone size: few
V gene: TRBV11-2
CDR3 protein: CASTRSQEKLFF
CDR3 DNA: TGTGCCAGCACTCGTTCTCAGGAAAAACTGTTTTTT

J gene: TRBJ2-7
D gene: TRBD1
CDR3 length: 18
clone size: few
V gene: TRBV5-1
CDR3 protein: CASSLGVRGNSRSYEQYF
CDR3 DNA: TGCGCCAGCAGCTTGGGGGTCAGGGGGAACTCAAGAAGCTACGAGCAGTACTTC

J gene: TRBJ1-3
D gene: TRBD1
CDR3 length: 15
clone size: few
V gene: TRBV5-4
CDR3 protein: CASSSLQGGGNTIYF
CDR3 DNA: TGTGCCAGCAGCTCACTACAGGGGGGAGGAAACACCATATATTTT

J gene: TRBJ2-3
D gene: .
CDR3 length: 14
clone size: few
V gene: TRBV4-2
CDR3 protein: CASSQGGGPDTQYF
CDR3 DNA: TGTGCCAGCAGCCAAGGGGGGGGGCCAGATACGCAGTATTTT

J gene: TRBJ1-4
D gene: .
CDR3 length: 16
clone size: .
V gene: TRBV7-9
CDR3 protein: CASSQGPTLADEKLFF
CDR3 DNA: TGTGCCAGCAGTCAAGGACCCACCTTGGCAGATGAAAAACTGTTTTTT

J gene: TRBJ2-2
D gene: .
CDR3 length: 12
clone size: .
V gene: TRBV19
CDR3 protein: CATRDRLWELFF
CDR3 DNA: TGTGCCACCCGGGACCGTTTGTGGGAGCTGTTTTTT

J gene: TRBJ1-6
D gene: .
CDR3 length: 14
clone size: .
V gene: TRBV2
CDR3 protein: CASTQGFQDSPLHF
CDR3 DNA: TGTGCCAGCACGCAGGGTTTTCAGGATTCACCCCTCCACTTT

J gene: TRBJ1-5
D gene: .
CDR3 length: 15
clone size: .
V gene: TRBV15
CDR3 protein: CATSRDRVSNQPQHF
CDR3 DNA: TGTGCCACCAGCAGAGATCGCGTTAGCAATCAGCCCCAGCATTTT

J gene: TRBJ1-6
D gene: .
CDR3 length: 17
clone size: few
V gene: TRBV12-3/TRBV12-4
CDR3 protein: CASSLGTAVGGGSPLHF
CDR3 DNA: TGTGCCAGCAGTCTTGGGACTGCCGTCGGCGGGGGTTCACCCCTCCACTTT

J gene: TRBJ1-1
D gene: .
CDR3 length: 13
clone size: .
V gene: TRBV12-3/TRBV12-4
CDR3 protein: CASSWGENTEAFF
CDR3 DNA: TGTGCCAGCAGTTGGGGAGAGAACACTGAAGCTTTCTTT

J gene: TRBJ1-5
D gene: TRBD1
CDR3 length: 16
clone size: few
V gene: TRBV6-2/TRBV6-3
CDR3 protein: CASSSRQGGSNQPQHF
CDR3 DNA: TGTGCCAGCAGTTCCCGACAGGGAGGGTCCAATCAGCCCCAGCATTTT

J gene: TRBJ2-1
D gene: .
CDR3 length: 17
clone size: few
V gene: TRBV23-1
CDR3 protein: CASSHPDATLYYNEQFF
CDR3 DNA: TGCGCCAGCAGTCACCCGGATGCGACCCTTTACTACAATGAGCAGTTCTTC

J gene: TRBJ1-4
D gene: .
CDR3 length: 15
clone size: .
V gene: TRBV7-9
CDR3 protein: CASSSRRTTNEKLFF
CDR3 DNA: TGTGCCAGCAGCTCCCGGCGAACAACTAATGAAAAACTGTTTTTT

J gene: TRBJ2-3
D gene: TRBD2
CDR3 length: 14
clone size: few
V gene: TRBV20-1
CDR3 protein: CSAGRSGDTDTQYF
CDR3 DNA: TGCAGTGCTGGAAGGAGCGGGGATACAGATACGCAGTATTTT

J gene: TRBJ2-1
D gene: TRBD2
CDR3 length: 16
clone size: .
V gene: TRBV5-1
CDR3 protein: CASSPGNSGGADEQFF
CDR3 DNA: TGCGCCAGCAGCCCTGGGAATAGCGGGGGGGCGGATGAGCAGTTCTTC

J gene: TRBJ2-3
D gene: .
CDR3 length: 14
clone size: .
V gene: TRBV6-5
CDR3 protein: CASSAGKRPDTQYF
CDR3 DNA: TGTGCCAGCTCTGCAGGGAAACGACCAGATACGCAGTATTTT

J gene: TRBJ2-1
D gene: .
CDR3 length: 13
clone size: few
V gene: TRBV28
CDR3 protein: CASSFRGNNEQFF
CDR3 DNA: TGTGCCAGCAGTTTCAGGGGCAACAATGAGCAGTTCTTC

J gene: TRBJ2-3
D gene: TRBD1
CDR3 length: 15
clone size: .
V gene: TRBV7-2
CDR3 protein: CASSLVGQGRGTQYF
CDR3 DNA: TGTGCCAGCAGCTTAGTAGGACAGGGGCGCGGTACGCAGTATTTT

J gene: TRBJ1-2
D gene: .
CDR3 length: 16
clone size: .
V gene: TRBV6-2/TRBV6-3
CDR3 protein: CASSSHRPSRRYGYTF
CDR3 DNA: TGTGCCAGCAGTTCCCATCGGCCCAGTCGGAGATATGGCTACACCTTC

J gene: TRBJ2-7
D gene: TRBD1
CDR3 length: 14
clone size: .
V gene: TRBV27
CDR3 protein: CASSQTRGGGEQYF
CDR3 DNA: TGTGCCAGCAGTCAAACGAGAGGGGGCGGCGAGCAGTACTTC

J gene: TRBJ2-1
D gene: TRBD1
CDR3 length: 15
clone size: .
V gene: TRBV28
CDR3 protein: CASISQGASYNEQFF
CDR3 DNA: TGTGCCAGCATATCACAGGGGGCGTCCTACAATGAGCAGTTCTTC

J gene: TRBJ1-1
D gene: .
CDR3 length: 15
clone size: .
V gene: TRBV15
CDR3 protein: CATSREHRWDTEAFF
CDR3 DNA: TGTGCCACCAGCAGAGAGCACAGGTGGGACACTGAAGCTTTCTTT

J gene: TRBJ2-3
D gene: TRBD1
CDR3 length: 14
clone size: few
V gene: TRBV20-1
CDR3 protein: CSATDRGSRDTQYF
CDR3 DNA: TGCAGTGCTACCGACAGGGGATCGAGAGATACGCAGTATTTT

J gene: TRBJ1-6
D gene: .
CDR3 length: 13
clone size: few
V gene: TRBV3-1
CDR3 protein: CASSLRGNSPLHF
CDR3 DNA: TGTGCCAGCAGCCTTAGGGGTAATTCACCCCTCCACTTT

J gene: TRBJ2-3
D gene: .
CDR3 length: 14
clone size: few
V gene: TRBV5-1
CDR3 protein: CASSQPADTDTQYF
CDR3 DNA: TGCGCCAGCAGCCAACCCGCTGACACAGATACGCAGTATTTT

J gene: TRBJ1-2
D gene: .
CDR3 length: 14
clone size: .
V gene: TRBV12-3/TRBV12-4
CDR3 protein: CASSLDLTDYGYTF
CDR3 DNA: TGTGCCAGCAGTCTAGACTTGACAGACTATGGCTACACCTTC

J gene: TRBJ2-1
D gene: .
CDR3 length: 13
clone size: .
V gene: TRBV14
CDR3 protein: CASSQSRGTEQFF
CDR3 DNA: TGTGCCAGCAGCCAAAGCAGGGGAACTGAGCAGTTCTTC

J gene: TRBJ1-3
D gene: .
CDR3 length: 17
clone size: .
V gene: TRBV5-1
CDR3 protein: CASSLAPPGLGGNTIYF
CDR3 DNA: TGCGCCAGCAGCTTGGCCCCGCCGGGCTTGGGTGGAAACACCATATATTTT

J gene: TRBJ2-3
D gene: .
CDR3 length: 16
clone size: few
V gene: TRBV4-1
CDR3 protein: CASSQEQGGSTDTQYF
CDR3 DNA: TGCGCCAGCAGCCAAGAACAGGGTGGGAGCACAGATACGCAGTATTTT

J gene: TRBJ1-2
D gene: .
CDR3 length: 14
clone size: .
V gene: TRBV14
CDR3 protein: CASSRLDPSYGYTF
CDR3 DNA: TGTGCCAGCAGCCGACTGGACCCATCCTATGGCTACACCTTC

J gene: TRBJ1-3
D gene: .
CDR3 length: 14
clone size: few
V gene: TRBV5-1
CDR3 protein: CASSGTATGNTIYF
CDR3 DNA: TGCGCCAGCAGCGGGACTGCTACTGGAAACACCATATATTTT

J gene: TRBJ2-3
D gene: TRBD2
CDR3 length: 14
clone size: many
V gene: TRBV5-1
CDR3 protein: CASSRSGGQDTQYF
CDR3 DNA: TGCGCCAGCAGCCGCAGCGGGGGGCAAGATACGCAGTATTTT